This T cell receptor (beta chain) was captured in a study of follicular helper T cells after annual influenza vaccination. Study-wide findings and caveats: Day 7 ICOS+CD38+ clones later appeared mostly in ICOS-CD38- cTfh.

Germline V gene lookup returns CDR1 SGHRS and CDR2 YFSETQ. The J segment lost 5 bases and the V segment lost 4 bases, leaving 9 bases of the junction unmatched. This CDR3 region has 14 residues. Sequenced by immunoSEQ multiplex PCR; TCRdb stores in-frame clones only, minus some. The sample records about 11,000 clones, 70% to 80% being singletons. As to this clone: No antigen is known for it.

Material: CXCR5- memory CD4+ T cells sorted from blood, obtained 6 weeks after influenza vaccination. V and J are TRBV5-1 and TRBJ2-7; 7 bases align to TRBD1. This sequence was found in an adult who received the influenza vaccine. In DNA form, the CDR3 reads TGCGCCAGCAGCCTCGAACGGACAGGCCACGAGCAGTACTTC. Translation gives CASSLERTGHEQYF.